What follows describes a single T cell receptor beta chain. Sequencing of TCR beta was undertaken in CD8+ and CD4+ T cells derived from blood. Negative isolation was used for CD8+ and CD4+ T cells and FACS enrichment for TEMRA cells. The data are from a study of CD8 T cells in Susac syndrome. Across the whole study: About 6 sequenced Susac syndrome patients had clinically active disease, while eight or nine were in remission.

Random hexamers were used to reverse transcribe an amount of roughly 0.45 to 1 ug RNA. The method of amplification for TCR beta CDR3 was immunoSEQ multiplex PCR, covering 54 Vbeta and 13 Jbeta. In TCRdb, the immunoSEQ multiplex PCR reads were re-called with MiXCR into one record per CDR3 protein. This sample has around 230,000 distinct CDR3 sequences; around 96% occur once, and the top ten carry around 0.093%. The CDR3 runs to 15 residues. The germline V gene encodes CDR1 MGHRA and CDR2 YSYEKL. V was clipped by 4 bases and J by 3 bases, with 15 bases between them. The TCR sequence derives from a human donor with Susac syndrome. This rearrangement joins TRBV4-1 to TRBJ2-5; D not certain. The sample taken for sequencing was CD4+ T cells from PBMCs. The CDR3 coding sequence is TGCGCCAGCAGCCCGGGTGGGATACCCGAAGAGACCCAGTACTTC. Its translation is CASSPGGIPEETQYF.